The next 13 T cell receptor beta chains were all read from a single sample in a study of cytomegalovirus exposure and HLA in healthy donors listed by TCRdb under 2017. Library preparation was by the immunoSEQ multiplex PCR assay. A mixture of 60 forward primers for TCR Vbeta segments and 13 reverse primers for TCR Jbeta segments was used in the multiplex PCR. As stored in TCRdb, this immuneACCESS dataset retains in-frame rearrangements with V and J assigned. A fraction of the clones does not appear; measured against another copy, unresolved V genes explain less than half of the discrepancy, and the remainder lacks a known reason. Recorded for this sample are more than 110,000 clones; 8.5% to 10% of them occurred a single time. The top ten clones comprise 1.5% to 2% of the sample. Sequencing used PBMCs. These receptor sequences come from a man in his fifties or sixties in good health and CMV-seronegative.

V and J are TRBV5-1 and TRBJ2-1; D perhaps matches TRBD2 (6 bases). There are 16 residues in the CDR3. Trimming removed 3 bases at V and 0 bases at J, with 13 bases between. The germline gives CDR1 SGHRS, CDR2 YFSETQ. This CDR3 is CASSSSDGSSYNEQFF. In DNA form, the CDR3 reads TGCGCCAGCAGCTCCTCTGACGGGAGCTCCTACAATGAGCAGTTCTTC.

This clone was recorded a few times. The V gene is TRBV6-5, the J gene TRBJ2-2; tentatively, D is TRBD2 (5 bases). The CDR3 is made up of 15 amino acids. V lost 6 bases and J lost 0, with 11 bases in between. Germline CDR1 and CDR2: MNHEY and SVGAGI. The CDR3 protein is CASRLAPTNTGELFF. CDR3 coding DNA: TGTGCCAGCAGGCTAGCCCCTACGAACACCGGGGAGCTGTTTTTT.

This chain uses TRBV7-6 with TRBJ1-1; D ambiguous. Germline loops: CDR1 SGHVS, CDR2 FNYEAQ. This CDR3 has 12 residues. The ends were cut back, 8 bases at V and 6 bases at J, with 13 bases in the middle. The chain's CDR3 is CASYGDSSEAFF. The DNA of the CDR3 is TGTGCCAGCTACGGCGACTCCTCTGAAGCTTTCTTT.

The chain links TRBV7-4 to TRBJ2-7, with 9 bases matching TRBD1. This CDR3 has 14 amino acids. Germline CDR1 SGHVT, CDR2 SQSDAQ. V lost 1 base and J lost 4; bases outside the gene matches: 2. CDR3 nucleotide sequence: TGTGCCAGCAGCTTAGTGGGACAGGGATACGAGCAGTACTTC. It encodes CASSLVGQGYEQYF.

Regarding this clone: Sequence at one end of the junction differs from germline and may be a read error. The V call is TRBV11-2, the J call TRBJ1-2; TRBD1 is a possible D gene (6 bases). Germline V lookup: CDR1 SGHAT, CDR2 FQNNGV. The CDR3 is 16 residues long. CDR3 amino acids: CAGSFARAGVPNGYTF. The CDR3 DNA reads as TGTGCCGGCAGCTTTGCCCGGGCAGGGGTGCCTAATGGCTACACCTTC.

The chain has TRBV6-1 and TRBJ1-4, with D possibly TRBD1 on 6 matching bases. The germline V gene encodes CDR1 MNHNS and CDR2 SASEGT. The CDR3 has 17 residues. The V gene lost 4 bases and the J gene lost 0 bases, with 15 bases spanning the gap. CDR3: CASSGLGQLSTNEKLFF. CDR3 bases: TGTGCCAGCAGTGGCTTAGGACAGCTTTCAACTAATGAAAAACTGTTTTTT.

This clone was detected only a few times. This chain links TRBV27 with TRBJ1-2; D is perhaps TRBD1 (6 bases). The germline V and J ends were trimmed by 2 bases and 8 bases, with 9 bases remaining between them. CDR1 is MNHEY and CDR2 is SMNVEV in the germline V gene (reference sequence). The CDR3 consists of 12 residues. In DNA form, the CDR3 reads TGTGCCAGCAGTTTAGGGGGCGCAGGCTACACCTTC. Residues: CASSLGGAGYTF.

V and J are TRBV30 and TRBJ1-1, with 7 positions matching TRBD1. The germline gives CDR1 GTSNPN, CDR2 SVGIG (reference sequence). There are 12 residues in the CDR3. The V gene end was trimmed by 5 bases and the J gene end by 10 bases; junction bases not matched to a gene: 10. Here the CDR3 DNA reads TGTGCCTGGGCGATAGGGGGCTGGGGAGCTTTCTTT. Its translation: CAWAIGGWGAFF.

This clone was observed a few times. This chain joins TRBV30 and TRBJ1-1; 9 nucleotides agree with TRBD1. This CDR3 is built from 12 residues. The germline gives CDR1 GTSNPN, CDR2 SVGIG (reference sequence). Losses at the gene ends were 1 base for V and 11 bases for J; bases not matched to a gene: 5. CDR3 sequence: CAWSGGQGGAFF. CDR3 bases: TGTGCCTGGAGTGGGGGACAGGGTGGGGCTTTCTTT.

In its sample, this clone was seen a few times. Here the CDR3 reads CASSSLAGGPETQYF. The CDR3 coding sequence is TGTGCCAGCAGCTCACTAGCGGGGGGCCCGGAGACCCAGTACTTC. The chain combines TRBV7-3 with TRBJ2-5; 12 positions match TRBD2. Germline V gene lookup returns CDR1 SGHTA and CDR2 FQGTGA. V dropped 4 bases and J dropped 5; count of bases not matched to a gene: 5. The CDR3 contains 15 residues.

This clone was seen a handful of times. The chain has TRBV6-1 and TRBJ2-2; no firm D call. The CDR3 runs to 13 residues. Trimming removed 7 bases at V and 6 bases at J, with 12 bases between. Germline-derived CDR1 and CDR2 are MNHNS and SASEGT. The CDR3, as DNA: TGTGCCAGCACCGAGACATCCCCCGGGGAGCTGTTTTTT. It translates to CASTETSPGELFF.

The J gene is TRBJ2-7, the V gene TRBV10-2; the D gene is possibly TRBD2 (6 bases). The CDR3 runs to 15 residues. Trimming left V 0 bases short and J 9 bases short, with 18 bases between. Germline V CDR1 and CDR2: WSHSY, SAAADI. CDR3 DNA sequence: TGCGCCAGCAGTGAGTCGGGCGGGGCGTCGGTGTTGCAGTACTTC. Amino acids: CASSESGGASVLQYF.

CDR3 coding DNA: TGTGCCAGCAGGGATACAGGGGGTGGCTACACCTTC. It codes for CASRDTGGGYTF. The rearrangement uses TRBV28 and TRBJ1-2; 8 nucleotides line up with TRBD1. CDR1 is MDHEN, CDR2 SYDVKM, per germline. The CDR3 extends over 12 amino acids. Unmatched junction bases numbered 4, after V lost 6 bases and J lost 7 bases.